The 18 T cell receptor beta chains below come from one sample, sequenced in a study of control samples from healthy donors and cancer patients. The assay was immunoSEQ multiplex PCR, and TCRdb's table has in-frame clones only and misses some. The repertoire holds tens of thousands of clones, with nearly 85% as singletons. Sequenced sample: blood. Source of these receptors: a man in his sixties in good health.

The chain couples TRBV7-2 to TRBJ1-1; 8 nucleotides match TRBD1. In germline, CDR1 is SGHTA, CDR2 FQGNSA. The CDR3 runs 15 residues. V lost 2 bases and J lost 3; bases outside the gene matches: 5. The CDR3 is CASSLTQGVDTEAFF. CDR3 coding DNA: TGTGCCAGCAGCTTAACACAGGGGGTCGACACTGAAGCTTTCTTT.

The CDR3 nucleotides are TGTGCCAGCAGCGCCTATCGGGGGAGATACGAGCAGTACTTC. Translation: CASSAYRGRYEQYF. V is TRBV7-2 and J is TRBJ2-7; maybe TRBD2 (6 bases). Deletions cut 5 bases from V and 4 bases from J, with 15 bases between. Germline CDR1 SGHTA, CDR2 FQGNSA. The CDR3 has 14 amino acids.

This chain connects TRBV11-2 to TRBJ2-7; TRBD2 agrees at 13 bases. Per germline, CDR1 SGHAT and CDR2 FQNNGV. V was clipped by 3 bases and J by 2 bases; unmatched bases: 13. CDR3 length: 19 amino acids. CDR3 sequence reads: CASSFTSGRAGGVAYEQYF. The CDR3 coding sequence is TGTGCCAGCAGCTTTACTAGCGGGAGGGCCGGGGGTGTTGCCTACGAGCAGTACTTC.

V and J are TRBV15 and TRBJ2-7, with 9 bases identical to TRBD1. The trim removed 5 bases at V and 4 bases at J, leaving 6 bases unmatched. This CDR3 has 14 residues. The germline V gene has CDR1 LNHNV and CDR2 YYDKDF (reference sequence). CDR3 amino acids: CATSGRGQGYEQYF. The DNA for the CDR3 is TGTGCCACCAGCGGCAGAGGACAGGGGTACGAGCAGTACTTC.

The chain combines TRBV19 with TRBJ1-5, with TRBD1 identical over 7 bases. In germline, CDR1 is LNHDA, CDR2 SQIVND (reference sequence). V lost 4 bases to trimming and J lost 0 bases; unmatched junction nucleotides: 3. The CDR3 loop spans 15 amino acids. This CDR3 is CASSKGANSNQPQHF. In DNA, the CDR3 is TGTGCCAGTAGTAAGGGGGCGAATAGCAATCAGCCCCAGCATTTT.

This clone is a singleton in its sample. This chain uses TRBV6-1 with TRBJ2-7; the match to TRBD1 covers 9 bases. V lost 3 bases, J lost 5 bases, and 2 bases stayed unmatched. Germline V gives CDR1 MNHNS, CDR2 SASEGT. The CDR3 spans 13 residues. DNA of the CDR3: TGTGCCAGCAGTGAGCGGACAGGGGACGAGCAGTACTTC. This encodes CASSERTGDEQYF.

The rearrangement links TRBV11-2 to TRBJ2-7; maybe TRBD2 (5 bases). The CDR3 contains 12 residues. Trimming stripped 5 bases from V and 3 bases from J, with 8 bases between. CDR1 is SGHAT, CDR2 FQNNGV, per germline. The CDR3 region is CASSPGYYEQYF. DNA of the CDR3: TGTGCCAGCAGCCCGGGATACTACGAGCAGTACTTC. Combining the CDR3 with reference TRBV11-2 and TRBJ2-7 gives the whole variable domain EAGVAQSPRYKIIEKRQSVAFWCNPISGHATLYWYQQILGQGPKLLIQFQNNGVVDDSQLPKDRFSAERLKGVDSTLKIQPAKLEDSAVYLCASSPGYYEQYFGPGTRLTVT.

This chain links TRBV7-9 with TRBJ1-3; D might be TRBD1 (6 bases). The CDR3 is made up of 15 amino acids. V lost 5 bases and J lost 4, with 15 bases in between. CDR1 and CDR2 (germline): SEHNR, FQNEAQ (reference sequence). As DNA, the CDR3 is TGTGCCAGCAGCCCCACCGGGGGCTTCGGAAACACCATATATTTT. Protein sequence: CASSPTGGFGNTIYF.

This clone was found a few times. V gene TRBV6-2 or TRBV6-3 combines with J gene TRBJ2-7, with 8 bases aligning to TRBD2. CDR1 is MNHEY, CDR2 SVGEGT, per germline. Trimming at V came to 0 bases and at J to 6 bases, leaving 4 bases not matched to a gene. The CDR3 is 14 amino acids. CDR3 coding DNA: TGTGCCAGCAGTTACTCGGAGCGGGAGACCGAGCAGTACTTC. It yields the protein CASSYSERETEQYF.

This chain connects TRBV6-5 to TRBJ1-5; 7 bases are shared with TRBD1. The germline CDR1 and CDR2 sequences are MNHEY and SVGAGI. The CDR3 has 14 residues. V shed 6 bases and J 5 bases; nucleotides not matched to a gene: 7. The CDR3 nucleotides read TGTGCCAGCAGCCTCGACAGGGTTTATCAGCCCCAGCATTTT. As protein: CASSLDRVYQPQHF.

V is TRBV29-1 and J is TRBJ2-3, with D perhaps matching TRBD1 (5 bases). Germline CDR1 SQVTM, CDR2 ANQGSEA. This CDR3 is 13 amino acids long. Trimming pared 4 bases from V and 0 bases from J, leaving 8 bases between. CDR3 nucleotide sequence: TGCAGCGTTGGGACACTTAGCACAGATACGCAGTATTTT. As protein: CSVGTLSTDTQYF.

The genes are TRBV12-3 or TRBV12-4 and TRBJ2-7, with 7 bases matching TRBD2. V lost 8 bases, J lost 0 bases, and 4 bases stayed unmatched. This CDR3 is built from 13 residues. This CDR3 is CASALADSYEQYF. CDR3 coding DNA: TGTGCCAGCGCCCTAGCGGACTCCTACGAGCAGTACTTC.

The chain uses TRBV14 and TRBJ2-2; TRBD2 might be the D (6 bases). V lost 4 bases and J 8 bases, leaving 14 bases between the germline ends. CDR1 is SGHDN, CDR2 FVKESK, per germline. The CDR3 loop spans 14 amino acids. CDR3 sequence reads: CASSRIPGVGELFF. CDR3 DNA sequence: TGTGCCAGCAGCCGAATCCCGGGGGTTGGGGAGCTGTTTTTT.

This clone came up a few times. The CDR3 sequence is CASSQGGRRTYEQYF. Here the CDR3 DNA reads TGTGCCAGCAGCCAGGGTGGGAGACGGACCTACGAGCAGTACTTC. This chain uses TRBV14 with TRBJ2-7, with D perhaps TRBD2 (5 bases). Trimming took off 3 bases at V and 2 bases at J, with 14 bases between the two ends. CDR1 is SGHDN, CDR2 FVKESK, per germline. The CDR3 length is 15 residues.

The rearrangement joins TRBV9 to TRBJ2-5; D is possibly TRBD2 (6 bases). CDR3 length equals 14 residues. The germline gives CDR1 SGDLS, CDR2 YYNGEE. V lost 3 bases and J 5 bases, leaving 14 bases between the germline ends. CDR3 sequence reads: CASSAGVRGETQYF. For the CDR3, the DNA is TGTGCCAGCAGCGCGGGAGTCCGGGGGGAGACCCAGTACTTC.

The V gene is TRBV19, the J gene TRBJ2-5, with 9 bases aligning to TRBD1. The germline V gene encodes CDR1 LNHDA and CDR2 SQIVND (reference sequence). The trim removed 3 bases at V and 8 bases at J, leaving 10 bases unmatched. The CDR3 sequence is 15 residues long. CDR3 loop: CASSIPGQGRVTQYF. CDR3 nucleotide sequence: TGTGCCAGTAGTATCCCTGGACAGGGGCGAGTCACCCAGTACTTC.

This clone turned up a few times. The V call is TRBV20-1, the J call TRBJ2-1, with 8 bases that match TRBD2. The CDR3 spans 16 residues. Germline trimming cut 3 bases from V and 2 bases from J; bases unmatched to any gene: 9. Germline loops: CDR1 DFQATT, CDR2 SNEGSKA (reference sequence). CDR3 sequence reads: CSASSGSAGAYNEQFF. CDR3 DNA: TGCAGTGCTAGTTCAGGGTCAGCGGGAGCCTACAATGAGCAGTTCTTC.

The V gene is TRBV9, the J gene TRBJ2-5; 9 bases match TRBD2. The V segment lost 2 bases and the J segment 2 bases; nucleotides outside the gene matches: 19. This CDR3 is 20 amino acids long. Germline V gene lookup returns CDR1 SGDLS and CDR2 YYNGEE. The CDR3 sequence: CASSVSSLAFTSGFQETQYF. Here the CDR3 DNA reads TGTGCCAGCAGCGTTAGCTCCCTTGCTTTTACTAGCGGGTTTCAAGAGACCCAGTACTTC.